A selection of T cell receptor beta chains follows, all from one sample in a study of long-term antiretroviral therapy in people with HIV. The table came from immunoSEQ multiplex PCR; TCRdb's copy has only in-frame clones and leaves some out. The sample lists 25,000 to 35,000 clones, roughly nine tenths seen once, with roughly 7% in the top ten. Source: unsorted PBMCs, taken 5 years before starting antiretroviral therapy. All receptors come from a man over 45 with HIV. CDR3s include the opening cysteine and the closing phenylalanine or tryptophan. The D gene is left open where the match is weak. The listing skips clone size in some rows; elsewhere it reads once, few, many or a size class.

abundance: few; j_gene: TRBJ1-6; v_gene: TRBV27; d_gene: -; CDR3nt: TGTGCCAGCAGGGGACTCGTGTATTCACCCCTCCACTTT; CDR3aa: CASRGLVYSPLHF
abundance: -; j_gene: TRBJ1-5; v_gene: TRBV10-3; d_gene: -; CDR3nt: TGTGCCATCAGTGAGGGTTTCTATGCGCCCCAGCATTTT; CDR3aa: CAISEGFYAPQHF
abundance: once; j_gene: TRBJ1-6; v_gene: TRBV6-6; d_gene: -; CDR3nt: TGTGCCAGGTCGAGCTCCTATAATTCACCCCTCCACTTT; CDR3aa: CARSSSYNSPLHF
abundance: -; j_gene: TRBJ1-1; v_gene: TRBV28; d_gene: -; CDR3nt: TGTGCCATCGCGGTAGGGCTGAGGACTGAAGCTTTCTTT; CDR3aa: CAIAVGLRTEAFF
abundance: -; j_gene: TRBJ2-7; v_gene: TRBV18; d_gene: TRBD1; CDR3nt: TGTGCCAGCTCACCCCCGGGACAGGGGACAACCTACGAGCAGTACTTC; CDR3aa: CASSPPGQGTTYEQYF
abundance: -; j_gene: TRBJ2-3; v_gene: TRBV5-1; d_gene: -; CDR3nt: TGCGCCAGCTCCGAGGGGCCTATCGGTCCAGATACGCAGTATTTT; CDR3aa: CASSEGPIGPDTQYF
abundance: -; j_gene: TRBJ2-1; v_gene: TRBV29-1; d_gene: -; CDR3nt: TGCAGCGTTGAAGATTCGGTAGTTCAGTTCTTC; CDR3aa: CSVEDSVVQFF
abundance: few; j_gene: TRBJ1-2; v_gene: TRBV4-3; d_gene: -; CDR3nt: TGCGCCAGCAGCCGCCCGGGACACCCCGAAGTGGGCTACACCTTC; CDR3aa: CASSRPGHPEVGYTF
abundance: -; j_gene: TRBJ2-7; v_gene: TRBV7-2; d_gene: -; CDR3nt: TGTGCCAGCAGCTTAGCCGCGCCTCCTAGTCCTCCCTACGAGCAGTACTTC; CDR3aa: CASSLAAPPSPPYEQYF
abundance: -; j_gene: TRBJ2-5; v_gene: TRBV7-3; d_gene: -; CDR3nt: TGTGCCAGCAGCCCGGGACCATCCAGGGAGACCCAGTACTTC; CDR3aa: CASSPGPSRETQYF
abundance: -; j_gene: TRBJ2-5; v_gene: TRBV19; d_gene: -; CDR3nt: TGTGCCAGTAGTATACTGTTAGGAGCAGAGACCCAGTACTTC; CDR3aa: CASSILLGAETQYF
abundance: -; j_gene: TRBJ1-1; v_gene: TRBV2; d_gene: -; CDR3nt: TGTGCCAGCAGTGTCTCCAGGGCTGTTCACACTGAAGCTTTCTTT; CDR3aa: CASSVSRAVHTEAFF
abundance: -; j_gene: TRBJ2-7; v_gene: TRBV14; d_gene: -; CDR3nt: TGTGCCAGCAGCCAAGATCTCGGGGCAGGGTCCTACGAGCAGTACTTC; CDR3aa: CASSQDLGAGSYEQYF
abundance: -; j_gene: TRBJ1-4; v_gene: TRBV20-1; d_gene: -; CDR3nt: TGCAGTGCTAGAGATCATCAAAGGGGGAAGTTT; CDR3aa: CSARDHQRGKF
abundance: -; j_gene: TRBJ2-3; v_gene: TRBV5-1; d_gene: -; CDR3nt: TGCGCCAGCAGCTCCTACCTAGTACCCCGCATCACAGATACGCAGTATTTT; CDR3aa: CASSSYLVPRITDTQYF
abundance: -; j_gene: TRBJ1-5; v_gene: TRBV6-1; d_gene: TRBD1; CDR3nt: TGTGCCTCTCGACTCAGGGGGGGCAATCAGCCCCAGCATTTT; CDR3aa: CASRLRGGNQPQHF
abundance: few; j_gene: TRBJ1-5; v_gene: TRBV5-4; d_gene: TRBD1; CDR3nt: TGTGCCAGAACGGACAGGGGTAATCAGCCCCAGCATTTT; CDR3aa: CARTDRGNQPQHF
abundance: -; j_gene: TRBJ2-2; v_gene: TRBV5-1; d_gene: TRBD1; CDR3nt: TGCGCCAGCAGCGGGTGGGACAGCACCGGGGAGCTGTTTTTT; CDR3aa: CASSGWDSTGELFF
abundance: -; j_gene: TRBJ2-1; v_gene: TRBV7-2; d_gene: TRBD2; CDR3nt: TGTGCCAGCAGCTTATTGACTAGCGGCTACAATGAGCAGTTCTTC; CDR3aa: CASSLLTSGYNEQFF
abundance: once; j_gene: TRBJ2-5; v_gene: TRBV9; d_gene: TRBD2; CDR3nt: TGTGCCAGCAGCTACGCGGGACTAGCGGAAGAGACCCAGTACTTC; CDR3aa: CASSYAGLAEETQYF
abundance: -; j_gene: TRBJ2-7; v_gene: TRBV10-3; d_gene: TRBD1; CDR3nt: TGTGCCATCGGAAAGAGACAGGGTTCGGCCTACGAGCAGTACTTC; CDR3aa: CAIGKRQGSAYEQYF
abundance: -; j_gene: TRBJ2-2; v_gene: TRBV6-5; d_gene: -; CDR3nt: TGTGCCAGCAGCCGGGGGACACCGAACACCGGGGAGCTGTTTTTT; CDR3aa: CASSRGTPNTGELFF